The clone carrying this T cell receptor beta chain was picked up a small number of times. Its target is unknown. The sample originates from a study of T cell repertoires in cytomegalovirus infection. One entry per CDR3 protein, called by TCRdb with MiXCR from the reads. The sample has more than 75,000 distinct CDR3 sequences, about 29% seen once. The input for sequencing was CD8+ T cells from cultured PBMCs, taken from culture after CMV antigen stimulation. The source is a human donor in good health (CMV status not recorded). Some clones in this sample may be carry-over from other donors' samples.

The CDR3 region is CASSLVSEQFF. In DNA, the CDR3 is TGTGCCAGCAGCTTAGTCAGTGAGCAGTTCTTC. The V call is TRBV11-1, the J call TRBJ2-1; D is ambiguous. CDR3 size: 11 residues. Trimming took off 1 base at V and 9 bases at J, with 4 bases between the two ends. Germline CDR1 is SGHAT and CDR2 is FQDESV (reference sequence).